This T cell receptor beta chain originates from a study of T cells in Graves' hyperthyroidism and ophthalmopathy. Study conclusions and caveats: Ophthalmopathy was distinguished from stable hyperthyroidism by 13 V-J signatures. Most thyroid clonotypes that were expanded above 0.001 also turned up in blood.

Amplified TCR beta CDR3 regions derived from RNA transcripts. HTBI primers were employed in a first-round RT-PCR of the TCR CDR3. One entry per CDR3 protein, called by TCRdb with MiXCR from the multiplex PCR reads. This sample has 470,000 or so distinct CDR3 sequences, with around 21% found just once. About this clonotype itself: The target antigen is unknown.

From germline, CDR1 is MNHNS and CDR2 SASEGT. The CDR3 has 14 amino acids. With V trimmed by 6 bases and J by 5 bases, 6 bases remained unmatched. The study excluded patients with uncontrolled infection, other autoimmune disease, pregnancy or lactation. The J gene is TRBJ2-5, the V gene TRBV6-1; 10 bases are shared with TRBD1. The sample consisted of blood. This TCR was recovered from a man in his late teens or twenties with Graves' hyperthyroidism. CDR3 sequence reads: CASRDRGRGETQYF. As DNA, the CDR3 is TGTGCCAGCAGAGACAGGGGGCGGGGGGAGACCCAGTACTTC.